The source of this T cell receptor beta chain is a study of identical twins. With V trimmed by 3 bases and J by 5 bases, 10 bases remained unmatched. The CDR3 totals 16 residues. This clonotype was seen many times. Via MiXCR, TCRdb re-called the 5' RACE reads, giving one row per CDR3 protein. The sample carries some 600,000 distinct CDR3 sequences, roughly 7.1% recorded once. This sample also appeared in a second study, on yellow fever vaccine responses in identical twins.

This receptor was taken from a woman aged 18-30 years in good health. Material: PBMCs. This rearrangement joins TRBV12-3 or TRBV12-4 to TRBJ2-3, with 8 bases lining up with TRBD2. CDR3 sequence reads: CASSLQSGSLIDTQYF. The CDR3 DNA sequence: TGTGCCAGCAGTTTGCAGAGCGGGAGCCTGATAGATACGCAGTATTTT.